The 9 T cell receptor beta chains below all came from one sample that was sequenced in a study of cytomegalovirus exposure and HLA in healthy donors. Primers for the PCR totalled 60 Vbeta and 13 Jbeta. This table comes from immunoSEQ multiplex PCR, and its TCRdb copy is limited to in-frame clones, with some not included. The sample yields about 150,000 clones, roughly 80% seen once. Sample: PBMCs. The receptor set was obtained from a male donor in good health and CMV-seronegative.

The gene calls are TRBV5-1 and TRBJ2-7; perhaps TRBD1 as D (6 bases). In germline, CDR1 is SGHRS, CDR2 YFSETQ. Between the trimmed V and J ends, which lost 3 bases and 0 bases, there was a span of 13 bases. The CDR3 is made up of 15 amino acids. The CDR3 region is CASSSGHGISYEQYF. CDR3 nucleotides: TGCGCCAGCAGCTCGGGACATGGGATCTCCTACGAGCAGTACTTC.

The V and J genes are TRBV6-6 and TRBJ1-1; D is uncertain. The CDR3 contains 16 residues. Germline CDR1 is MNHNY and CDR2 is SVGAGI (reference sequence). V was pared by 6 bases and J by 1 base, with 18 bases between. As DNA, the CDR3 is TGTGCCAGCAGCAACTCTGAGGGCGGATGGAACACTGAAGCTTTCTTT. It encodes CASSNSEGGWNTEAFF.

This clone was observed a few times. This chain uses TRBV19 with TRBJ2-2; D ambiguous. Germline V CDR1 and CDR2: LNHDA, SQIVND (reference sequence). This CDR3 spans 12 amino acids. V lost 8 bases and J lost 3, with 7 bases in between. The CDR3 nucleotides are TGTGCCAGTGGGCAGCACACCGGGGAGCTGTTTTTT. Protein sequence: CASGQHTGELFF.

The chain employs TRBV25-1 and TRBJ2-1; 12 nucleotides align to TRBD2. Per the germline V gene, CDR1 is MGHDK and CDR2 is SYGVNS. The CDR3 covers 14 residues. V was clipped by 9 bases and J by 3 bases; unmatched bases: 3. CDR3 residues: CASRTSGDYNEQFF. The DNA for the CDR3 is TGTGCCAGTAGGACTAGCGGGGACTACAATGAGCAGTTCTTC.

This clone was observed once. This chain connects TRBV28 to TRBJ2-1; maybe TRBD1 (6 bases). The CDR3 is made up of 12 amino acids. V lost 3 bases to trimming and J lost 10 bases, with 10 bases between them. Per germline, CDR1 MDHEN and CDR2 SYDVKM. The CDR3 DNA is TGTGCCAGCAGTTTTCACAGGGACGAGCAGTTCTTC. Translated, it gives CASSFHRDEQFF.

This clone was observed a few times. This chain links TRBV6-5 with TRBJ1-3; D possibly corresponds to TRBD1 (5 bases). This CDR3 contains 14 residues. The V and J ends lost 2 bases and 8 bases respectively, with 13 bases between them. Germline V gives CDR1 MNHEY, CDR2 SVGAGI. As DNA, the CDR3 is TGTGCCAGCAGTTACCGGCAGGGATCGGACACCATATATTTT. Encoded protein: CASSYRQGSDTIYF.

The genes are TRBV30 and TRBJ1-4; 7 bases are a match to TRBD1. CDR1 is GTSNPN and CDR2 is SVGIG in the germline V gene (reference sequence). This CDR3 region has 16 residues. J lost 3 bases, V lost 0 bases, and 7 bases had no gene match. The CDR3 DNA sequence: TGTGCCTGGAGTGTAAGGGGGACAGCCCCTAATGAAAAACTGTTTTTT. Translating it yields CAWSVRGTAPNEKLFF.

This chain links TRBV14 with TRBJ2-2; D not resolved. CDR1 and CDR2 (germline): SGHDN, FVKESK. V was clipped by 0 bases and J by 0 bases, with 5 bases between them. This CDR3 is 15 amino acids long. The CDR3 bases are TGTGCCAGCAGCCAAGATGGAGCGAACACCGGGGAGCTGTTTTTT. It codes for CASSQDGANTGELFF.

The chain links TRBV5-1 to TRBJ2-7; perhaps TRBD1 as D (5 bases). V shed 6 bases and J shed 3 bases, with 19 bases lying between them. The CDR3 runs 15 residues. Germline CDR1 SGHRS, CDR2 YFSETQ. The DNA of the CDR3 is TGCGCCAGCACAGGGTGGGCAGAAATCAACTACGAGCAGTACTTC. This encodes CASTGWAEINYEQYF.